This T cell receptor (beta chain) was observed in a study of cytomegalovirus exposure and HLA in healthy donors. Study summary: A prior analysis found 117 million unique TCR beta sequences from roughly 180 million T cells.

Primers included in the PCR were 60 Vbeta and 13 Jbeta primers. Sequenced by immunoSEQ multiplex PCR; TCRdb stores in-frame clones only, minus some. Of 130,000 or so clones listed, roughly 70% were seen once; the top ten hold roughly 3%. This clonotype was obtained from a woman in her thirties or forties in good health and CMV-seropositive. Specimen: PBMCs.

The CDR3 region has the DNA TGCAGTGCTCCTTCGGTGGATGGCTACACCTTC. Protein sequence: CSAPSVDGYTF. The V and J genes are TRBV20-1 and TRBJ1-2; D remains ambiguous. V was cut by 5 bases and J by 6 bases, with 10 bases left in between. The germline V gene has CDR1 DFQATT and CDR2 SNEGSKA (reference sequence). The CDR3 spans 11 residues.